These 3 T cell receptor beta chains were sequenced from one sample in a study of radiotherapy plus CTLA-4 blockade in lung cancer. Produced via immunoSEQ multiplex PCR; TCRdb's table is partial and in-frame only. The data contain tens of thousands of clones, around 79% of them singletons. The specimen comprised peripheral blood, sampled from a patient treated with radiotherapy plus ipilimumab. The receptors originated from a human donor with non-small cell lung cancer whose response to radiotherapy plus ipilimumab could not be evaluated. Some clones in this sample may be carry-over from other donors' samples.

This clone appeared a single time. The chain employs TRBV5-5 and TRBJ1-4; D is uncertain. The CDR3 totals 14 residues. Germline-derived CDR1 and CDR2 are SGHKS and YYEKEE (reference sequence). The V end lost 4 bases, the J end lost 5 bases, and 12 bases lay between the germline ends. The CDR3 sequence is CASSTLTENEKLFF. Written as DNA, the CDR3 is TGTGCCAGCAGCACACTTACAGAGAATGAAAAACTGTTTTTT.

The chain combines TRBV10-3 with TRBJ1-1, with 7 bases aligning to TRBD1. The CDR3 runs to 13 residues. The germline CDR1 and CDR2 sequences are ENHRY and SYGVKD. V gave up 6 bases and J gave up 5 bases; unmatched junction bases: 6. The CDR3 DNA is TGTGCCATCAGGGAGGGGGCGCAGACTGAAGCTTTCTTT. Protein product: CAIREGAQTEAFF.

The chain has TRBV5-1 and TRBJ2-1; D remains ambiguous. Per the germline V gene, CDR1 is SGHRS and CDR2 is YFSETQ. The CDR3 length is 14 residues. V lost 7 bases to trimming and J lost 9 bases, with 20 bases between them. This CDR3 is CASGDLSGTIEQFF. The CDR3, as DNA: TGCGCCAGCGGTGATCTCTCGGGTACAATTGAGCAGTTCTTC.